Each of the 30 T cell receptor beta chains below was sequenced from the same sample in a study of OX40 agonist ivuxolimab in advanced cancers. Clones were read by immunoSEQ multiplex PCR, and TCRdb kept only the in-frame ones, dropping some. The sample lists approximately 40,000 clones; approximately 80% were seen once. The input for sequencing was CD4+ or CD8+ T cells sorted from blood, taken in a trial of the OX40 agonist ivuxolimab. The receptor source for this set is an adult with an advanced solid tumor such as melanoma, head and neck, liver or kidney cancer.

The rearrangement uses TRBV27 and TRBJ2-1; 12 nucleotides line up with TRBD1. V shed 1 base and J 7 bases; nucleotides not matched to a gene: 17. The CDR3 totals 20 residues. Germline V gives CDR1 MNHEY, CDR2 SMNVEV (reference sequence). DNA of the CDR3: TGTGCCAGCAGTTTATTGTGGGGGCGGGGACAGGGGGCGCAGCAGAATGAGCAGTTCTTC. As protein: CASSLLWGRGQGAQQNEQFF.

The V and J genes are TRBV19 and TRBJ2-3, with 7 bases aligning to TRBD1. V lost 4 bases, J lost 3 bases, and 7 bases stayed unmatched. CDR1 is LNHDA and CDR2 is SQIVND in the germline V gene (reference sequence). This CDR3 is 15 amino acids long. In nucleotides, the CDR3 is TGTGCCAGTAGTAATACCCCGACAGGGACAGATACGCAGTATTTT. It translates to CASSNTPTGTDTQYF.

The V gene is TRBV28, the J gene TRBJ2-7; the match to TRBD2 covers 10 bases. CDR3 length equals 14 residues. V shed 2 bases, J shed 3 bases, and the junction held 1 base outside the gene matches. Germline-derived CDR1 and CDR2 are MDHEN and SYDVKM. CDR3 in amino acids: CASSLLAGVYEQYF. DNA of the CDR3: TGTGCCAGCAGTTTACTAGCGGGAGTCTACGAGCAGTACTTC.

The V gene is TRBV27, the J gene TRBJ1-1; D is uncertain. This CDR3 spans 16 amino acids. CDR1 and CDR2 from the germline V gene are MNHEY and SMNVEV (reference sequence). Deletions cut 3 bases from V and 2 bases from J, with 16 bases between. CDR3 DNA: TGTGCCAGCAGTTTCCGGGCCCCCTACTTCAACACTGAAGCTTTCTTT. It is translated as CASSFRAPYFNTEAFF.

The chain couples TRBV6-1 to TRBJ2-1; the D gene is possibly TRBD1 (5 bases). Germline CDR1 is MNHNS and CDR2 is SASEGT. The CDR3 is 15 residues long. V shed 5 bases and J shed 0 bases, with 11 bases lying between them. CDR3 protein: CASSPTATSYNEQFF. CDR3 nucleotide sequence: TGTGCCAGCAGTCCGACAGCTACCTCCTACAATGAGCAGTTCTTC.

The chain combines TRBV4-1 with TRBJ2-3; perhaps TRBD1 as D (6 bases). V lost 2 bases, J lost 3 bases, and 15 bases lay in between. Germline-derived CDR1 and CDR2 are MGHRA and YSYEKL. The CDR3 consists of 16 residues. As DNA, the CDR3 is TGCGCCAGCAGCCAAACCCGCCAGGGGTTGACAGATACGCAGTATTTT. It is translated as CASSQTRQGLTDTQYF.

The chain uses TRBV19 and TRBJ2-7; 10 positions match TRBD1. After removal of 6 bases from V and 5 bases from J, the junction contained 13 bases not matched to a gene. CDR1 LNHDA and CDR2 SQIVND come from the germline V gene (reference sequence). This CDR3 spans 16 amino acids. CDR3 sequence: CASSPLGTGDSNEQYF. CDR3 bases: TGTGCCAGTAGCCCTCTGGGGACAGGGGATTCTAACGAGCAGTACTTC. The full variable domain, in which reference TRBV19 and TRBJ2-7 provide the parts outside the CDR3, is DGGITQSPKYLFRKEGQNVTLSCEQNLNHDAMYWYRQDPGQGLRLIYYSQIVNDFQKGDIAEGYSVSREKKESFPLTVTSAQKNPTAFYLCASSPLGTGDSNEQYFGPGTRLTVT.

The rearrangement joins TRBV11-2 to TRBJ2-3; D uncertain. Germline V lookup: CDR1 SGHAT, CDR2 FQNNGV. The CDR3 runs to 13 residues. Between the trimmed V and J ends, which lost 6 bases and 0 bases, there was a span of 7 bases. The CDR3 loop is CASRLLSTDTQYF. DNA of the CDR3: TGTGCCAGCAGGCTCCTTAGCACAGATACGCAGTATTTT.

This sequence joins TRBV15 and TRBJ1-4; the D gene is possibly TRBD1 (5 bases). V was trimmed by 5 bases and J by 3 bases, leaving 13 bases between them. CDR1 and CDR2 (germline): LNHNV, YYDKDF (reference sequence). This CDR3 is 15 amino acids long. The CDR3 nucleotides are TGTGCCACCAGCGCACCACAGGTCGCTAATGAAAAACTGTTTTTT. Amino acids: CATSAPQVANEKLFF.

The chain recombines TRBV7-8 with TRBJ2-3; 9 bases fit TRBD1. V shed 5 bases and J 2 bases; nucleotides not matched to a gene: 8. The CDR3 is 16 amino acids. Germline lookup yields CDR1 SGHVS and CDR2 FQNEAQ. CDR3: CASSLRGTGTTDTQYF. CDR3 bases: TGTGCCAGCAGCCTCAGGGGGACAGGGACCACAGATACGCAGTATTTT.

There are a few counts of this clone. This chain links TRBV5-4 with TRBJ2-3, with TRBD2 as a possible D gene (6 bases). V lost 4 bases, J lost 0 bases, and 12 bases lay in between. This CDR3 comprises 15 residues. The germline CDR1 and CDR2 sequences are SGHNT and YYREEE (reference sequence). The CDR3 DNA reads as TGTGCCAGCAGCGCGGGTGCGGGGAGCACAGATACGCAGTATTTT. It yields the protein CASSAGAGSTDTQYF.

The chain employs TRBV19 and TRBJ2-1; D gene ambiguous. The CDR3 has 14 residues. Germline CDR1 is LNHDA and CDR2 is SQIVND (reference sequence). V was trimmed by 1 base and J by 2 bases, leaving 6 bases between them. This CDR3 reads CASSIVGAYNEQFF. CDR3 in DNA: TGTGCCAGTAGTATAGTTGGGGCCTACAATGAGCAGTTCTTC.

J is TRBJ2-5 and V is TRBV19; 11 bases map to TRBD2. Germline CDR1 reads LNHDA; CDR2 reads SQIVND (reference sequence). With V trimmed by 0 bases and J by 7 bases, 4 bases remained unmatched. The CDR3 has 15 residues. This CDR3 is CASSIDPGTSGTQYF. The CDR3 DNA is TGTGCCAGTAGTATAGATCCTGGGACTAGCGGGACCCAGTACTTC.

This clone was detected only a few times. J is TRBJ2-7 and V is TRBV15; the D gene could be TRBD1 or TRBD2 (6 bases each). CDR3 length equals 17 residues. V was clipped by 0 bases and J by 7 bases, with 22 bases between them. Germline CDR1 and CDR2: LNHNV and YYDKDF (reference sequence). The CDR3 is CATSRDGSSRGGGEQYF. The CDR3 nucleotides read TGTGCCACCAGCAGAGATGGTTCTTCCAGGGGAGGAGGGGAGCAGTACTTC.

The chain joins TRBV7-2 to TRBJ2-5, with D uncertain. This CDR3 is 14 amino acids long. Trimming pared 7 bases from V and 5 bases from J, leaving 17 bases between. Germline V gene sequence: CDR1 SGHTA, CDR2 FQGNSA. Here the CDR3 reads CASTRSGLGETQYF. CDR3 coding DNA: TGTGCCAGCACTAGATCCGGGCTGGGGGAGACCCAGTACTTC.

This clone was counted a few times. The gene calls are TRBV18 and TRBJ2-7; 7 bases are shared with TRBD1. Germline V CDR1 and CDR2: KGHSH, LQKENI. The ends lost 3 bases at V and 1 base at J; junction bases unmatched: 3. The CDR3 covers 14 residues. The CDR3 DNA is TGTGCCAGCTCACCCGGACAGGATTCCTACGAGCAGTACTTC. As protein: CASSPGQDSYEQYF.

CDR3 nucleotides: TGTGCCAGCAGCGTAGGACTCACGGGATCAGGGGACTATGGCTACACCTTC. This encodes CASSVGLTGSGDYGYTF. The chain uses TRBV9 and TRBJ1-2; D is possibly TRBD1 (6 bases). The CDR3 is made up of 17 amino acids. Germline CDR1 reads SGDLS; CDR2 reads YYNGEE. The germline V and J ends were trimmed by 0 bases and 3 bases, with 18 bases remaining between them.

The chain recombines TRBV5-1 with TRBJ1-1; D perhaps matches TRBD1 (5 bases). The CDR3 sequence is 14 residues long. Germline CDR1 SGHRS, CDR2 YFSETQ. Between the trimmed V and J ends, which lost 0 bases and 6 bases, there was a span of 12 bases. The CDR3 region is CASSLDRIASEAFF. The CDR3 nucleotides are TGCGCCAGCAGCTTGGACAGGATAGCGTCTGAAGCTTTCTTT.

The chain is built from TRBV5-4 and TRBJ1-1; D unresolved. CDR3 length: 14 amino acids. V shed 1 base and J shed 1 base, with 8 bases lying between them. Germline lookup yields CDR1 SGHNT and CDR2 YYREEE (reference sequence). The CDR3 loop is CASSLHFGNTEAFF. CDR3 bases: TGTGCCAGCAGCTTGCACTTCGGGAACACTGAAGCTTTCTTT. The whole variable domain, remainder taken from reference TRBV5-4 and TRBJ1-1, is ETGVTQSPTHLIKTRGQQVTLRCSSQSGHNTVSWYQQALGQGPQFIFQYYREEENGRGNFPPRFSGLQFPNYSSELNVNALELDDSALYLCASSLHFGNTEAFFGQGTRLTVV.

This clone qualifies as medium-sized. V is TRBV15 and J is TRBJ1-1, with D perhaps matching TRBD1 (5 bases). From germline, CDR1 is LNHNV and CDR2 YYDKDF (reference sequence). This CDR3 has 14 residues. Trimming left V 9 bases short and J 2 bases short, with 16 bases between. The CDR3 loop is CATEEGRENTEAFF. The CDR3 bases are TGTGCCACGGAGGAGGGGAGGGAAAACACTGAAGCTTTCTTT.

The chain has TRBV7-8 and TRBJ2-5; D remains ambiguous. V gave up 6 bases and J gave up 2 bases, with 4 bases separating them. The V gene's germline CDR1 is SGHVS and CDR2 FQNEAQ. The CDR3 has 11 amino acids. CDR3 bases: TGTGCCAGCAGTTTGCAAGAGACCCAGTACTTC. It is translated as CASSLQETQYF. Using reference TRBV7-8 and TRBJ2-5 for the parts outside the CDR3, the full variable domain is GAGVSQSPRYKVAKRGQDVALRCDPISGHVSLFWYQQALGQGPEFLTYFQNEAQLDKSGLPSDRFFAERPEGSVSTLKIQRTQQEDSAVYLCASSLQETQYFGPGTRLLVL.

The chain carries TRBV12-2 and TRBJ2-7; the table's TRBD2 call for D was not verified on the DNA. TRBV12-2 corresponds to a pseudogene. This CDR3 comprises 19 residues. Here the CDR3 DNA reads TGTGCAAGTCGCCCCTCATGGACTAGCGGGAGGGCCCAGTCGGGTGAGCAGTACTTC. Translating gives CASRPSWTSGRAQSGEQYF.

The sample holds one count of this clone. CDR3 DNA sequence: TGTGCCAGCTCACCAGTCGGACCCCTGGGGACTGAAGCTTTCTTT. Amino acids: CASSPVGPLGTEAFF. The chain combines TRBV18 with TRBJ1-1; D gene unclear. The CDR3 totals 15 residues. Between the trimmed V and J ends, which lost 2 bases and 5 bases, there was a span of 15 bases. The V gene's germline CDR1 is KGHSH and CDR2 LQKENI. Complete variable domain (other parts from reference TRBV18 and TRBJ1-1): NAGVMQNPRHLVRRRGQEARLRCSPMKGHSHVYWYRQLPEEGLKFMVYLQKENIIDESGMPKERFSAEFPKEGPSILRIQQVVRGDSAAYFCASSPVGPLGTEAFFGQGTRLTVV.

This sequence joins TRBV11-2 and TRBJ1-1, with no clear D. Germline V gives CDR1 SGHAT, CDR2 FQNNGV. V shed 0 bases and J shed 2 bases, with 7 bases lying between them. The CDR3 length is 14 residues. CDR3 in DNA: TGTGCCAGCAGCTTAGACAGCTTCAACACTGAAGCTTTCTTT. Residues: CASSLDSFNTEAFF.

This clone has just a few counts. The chain has TRBV7-9 and TRBJ2-3, with 8 bases lining up with TRBD1. Germline V gene lookup returns CDR1 SEHNR and CDR2 FQNEAQ (reference sequence). Trimming cost V 3 bases and J 3 bases; bases outside gene matches: 17. The CDR3 covers 19 residues. The CDR3: CASSFLGRGPRGFTDTQYF. The CDR3 region has the DNA TGTGCCAGCAGCTTTCTCGGCAGGGGGCCCCGAGGATTTACAGATACGCAGTATTTT.

This clone came up once. The chain is built from TRBV4-3 and TRBJ1-1, with unresolved D. This CDR3 contains 16 residues. Germline assignment: CDR1 LGHNA and CDR2 YSLEER. The V and J ends lost 0 bases and 5 bases respectively, with 16 bases between them. The CDR3 spells CASSQDASPPRTEAFF. DNA for the CDR3: TGCGCCAGCAGCCAAGATGCCTCCCCCCCCCGGACTGAAGCTTTCTTT.

This clone was observed once. V and J are TRBV4-1 and TRBJ1-1, with TRBD1 identical over 10 bases. CDR1 and CDR2 (germline): MGHRA, YSYEKL. The CDR3 has 15 residues. The trim removed 1 base at V and 6 bases at J, leaving 5 bases unmatched. CDR3 residues: CASSQGWTGGSEAFF. The CDR3 coding sequence is TGCGCCAGCAGCCAAGGGTGGACAGGGGGTTCTGAAGCTTTCTTT.

In DNA form, the CDR3 reads TGTGCCAGCAGCCTTGCATCCTTGACAGGAAAAAACTATGGCTACACCTTC. Translation: CASSLASLTGKNYGYTF. The chain uses TRBV7-8 and TRBJ1-2; a weak D match, TRBD1 (6 bases). Germline assignment: CDR1 SGHVS and CDR2 FQNEAQ. CDR3 length: 17 amino acids. Trimming stripped 5 bases from V and 2 bases from J, with 21 bases between.

This clone has just a few counts. The chain combines TRBV19 with TRBJ1-3; no definite D call. V lost 3 bases and J 0 bases, leaving 6 bases between the germline ends. The CDR3 sequence is 14 residues long. CDR1 and CDR2 (germline): LNHDA, SQIVND (reference sequence). In DNA, the CDR3 is TGTGCCAGTAGTATGGATAGCTCTGGAAACACCATATATTTT. Protein product: CASSMDSSGNTIYF.

Points on this clone: Additional DNA sequences in this sample encode the identical CDR3. The gene calls are TRBV4-3 and TRBJ2-3, with 10 bases aligning to TRBD2. The CDR3 extends over 17 amino acids. The V gene end was trimmed by 0 bases and the J gene end by 1 base; junction bases not matched to a gene: 4. Germline loops: CDR1 LGHNA, CDR2 YSLEER. CDR3 coding DNA: TGCGCCAGCAGCCAAGATCGTCTAGCGGGGGGCACAGATACGCAGTATTTT. Amino acids: CASSQDRLAGGTDTQYF.